This entry lists 32 T cell receptor beta chains sequenced from one sample in a study of PD-1 blockade in classical Hodgkin lymphoma (dated by TCRdb to about 2020). The time point tag for this specimen amounts to: cycle 2 day 1 (C2D1) of nivolumab. Every trial patient had relapsed following autologous stem cell transplantation, and prior brentuximab vedotin exposure was what differed among cohorts A, B and C. Library generation was performed with the immunoSEQ multiplex PCR assay. The clones in this table, taken by TCRdb from immuneACCESS, are in-frame only. Not every clone is retained; where verified, under half of the shortfall comes from an unresolved V gene, and the cause of the rest is unknown. A total of about 35,000 clones appear in this sample, over 65% of them only once. The ten largest clonotypes hold around 15% of the sample. Sequencing used peripheral blood mononuclear cells (PBMCs), obtained before the second cycle of nivolumab. Every receptor here comes from a human donor with classical Hodgkin lymphoma.

Concerning this clone itself: This same CDR3 is encoded by further DNA sequences in the sample. V and J are TRBV6-1 and TRBJ2-3; perhaps TRBD1 as D (6 bases). This CDR3 has 13 residues. Germline V CDR1 and CDR2: MNHNS, SASEGT. V dropped 7 bases and J dropped 1 base, with 9 bases sitting between them. CDR3 protein: CASTRGGTDTQYF. For the CDR3, the DNA is TGTGCCAGCACCAGGGGAGGCACAGATACGCAGTATTTT.

The V and J genes are TRBV13 and TRBJ2-7; perhaps TRBD1 as D (6 bases). Trimming removed 4 bases from V and 3 bases from J, with 13 bases in between. The CDR3 contains 14 residues. Germline V lookup: CDR1 PRHDT, CDR2 FYEKMQ (reference sequence). The CDR3 region has the DNA TGTGCCAGCAGCTACACCGGACAGAACTACGAGCAGTACTTC. This encodes CASSYTGQNYEQYF. The whole variable domain, filled in from reference TRBV13 and TRBJ2-7, reads AAGVIQSPRHLIKEKRETATLKCYPIPRHDTVYWYQQGPGQDPQFLISFYEKMQSDKGSIPDRFSAQQFSDYHSELNMSSLELGDSALYFCASSYTGQNYEQYFGPGTRLTVT.

The J gene is TRBJ1-5, the V gene TRBV2; maybe TRBD1 (6 bases). Per the germline V gene, CDR1 is SNHLY and CDR2 is FYNNEI. CDR3 length: 15 amino acids. Trimming removed 4 bases from V and 0 bases from J, with 10 bases in between. This CDR3 reads CASSGGHPSNQPQHF. The CDR3 bases are TGTGCCAGCAGTGGGGGGCACCCTAGCAATCAGCCCCAGCATTTT.

This clone came up once. This chain joins TRBV9 and TRBJ1-4; D is ambiguous. From germline, CDR1 is SGDLS and CDR2 YYNGEE. V lost 3 bases and J 8 bases, leaving 17 bases between the germline ends. The CDR3 has 15 amino acids. The chain's CDR3 is CASSGGNTVEEKLFF. The CDR3 coding sequence is TGTGCCAGCAGCGGAGGTAACACAGTGGAGGAAAAACTGTTTTTT. Supplemented by reference TRBV9 and TRBJ1-4, the full variable domain reads DSGVTQTPKHLITATGQRVTLRCSPRSGDLSVYWYQQSLDQGLQFLIQYYNGEERAKGNILERFSAQQFPDLHSELNLSSLELGDSALYFCASSGGNTVEEKLFFGSGTQLSVL.

This chain joins TRBV10-3 and TRBJ1-3; D not certain. Per germline, CDR1 ENHRY and CDR2 SYGVKD. The CDR3 contains 15 residues. V lost 3 bases, J lost 1 base, and 10 bases lay in between. CDR3 protein: CAISDPRRSGNTIYF. CDR3 bases: TGTGCCATCAGTGACCCGCGTAGGTCTGGAAACACCATATATTTT.

The J gene is TRBJ2-2, the V gene TRBV6-5; no clear D gene. Germline V gene lookup returns CDR1 MNHEY and CDR2 SVGAGI. V was trimmed by 4 bases and J by 0 bases, leaving 9 bases between them. CDR3 size: 15 residues. The CDR3 region is CASSSDPTNTGELFF. The CDR3, as DNA: TGTGCCAGCAGTTCCGACCCGACGAACACCGGGGAGCTGTTTTTT.

J is TRBJ2-7 and V is TRBV9; 12 bases are shared with TRBD2. Germline V gene lookup returns CDR1 SGDLS and CDR2 YYNGEE. The CDR3 spans 14 residues. V was pared by 4 bases and J by 4 bases, with 3 bases of the junction left unmatched. CDR3 sequence reads: CASSPSGGAYEQYF. CDR3 in DNA: TGTGCCAGCAGCCCTAGCGGGGGGGCGTACGAGCAGTACTTC.

This rearrangement joins TRBV4-3 to TRBJ2-5; D call uncertain. The germline V gene encodes CDR1 LGHNA and CDR2 YSLEER. The CDR3 length is 12 residues. V lost 4 bases, J lost 7 bases, and 10 bases lay in between. The CDR3 region has the DNA TGCGCCAGCAGCCGGGGATGGGGGACCCAGTACTTC. Translation: CASSRGWGTQYF.

V is TRBV5-1 and J is TRBJ2-2; 10 positions agree with TRBD1. Per the germline V gene, CDR1 is SGHRS and CDR2 is YFSETQ. Trimming took 2 bases from V and 1 from J; bases not matched to a gene: 2. The CDR3 covers 16 residues. The CDR3, as DNA: TGCGCCAGCAGCTTCGGGGACAGGGGGAACACCGGGGAGCTGTTTTTT. Protein product: CASSFGDRGNTGELFF.

This clone appeared once. The chain has TRBV6-5 and TRBJ1-1; tentatively, D is TRBD1 (5 bases). Germline V gene data show CDR1 as MNHEY and CDR2 as SVGAGI. The CDR3 is made up of 16 amino acids. V dropped 2 bases and J dropped 1 base, with 14 bases sitting between them. In DNA, the CDR3 is TGTGCCAGCAGTTACGACCTCGGGACCCCGAACACTGAAGCTTTCTTT. It specifies CASSYDLGTPNTEAFF.

The rearrangement uses TRBV7-2 and TRBJ2-7; 9 nucleotides line up with TRBD1. The J segment lost 3 bases and the V segment lost 5 bases, leaving 5 bases of the junction unmatched. This CDR3 region has 14 residues. The germline gives CDR1 SGHTA, CDR2 FQGNSA. The CDR3, as DNA: TGTGCCAGCAGCCTCACAGGGGGCTTCTACGAGCAGTACTTC. It is translated as CASSLTGGFYEQYF.

V is TRBV7-3 and J is TRBJ2-3; 16 nucleotides agree with TRBD2. The germline CDR1 and CDR2 sequences are SGHTA and FQGTGA. The CDR3 covers 18 residues. Germline trimming cut 2 bases from V and 6 bases from J; bases unmatched to any gene: 8. The CDR3 nucleotides are TGTGCCAGCAGCTTACACCCTGGGACTAGCGGGGGGGCGGATACGCAGTATTTT. It encodes CASSLHPGTSGGADTQYF.

This clone was counted between two and nine times. The genes are TRBV6-1 and TRBJ2-7; D might be TRBD2 (5 bases). The germline gives CDR1 MNHNS, CDR2 SASEGT. This CDR3 has 13 amino acids. V dropped 2 bases and J dropped 3 bases, with 8 bases sitting between them. In DNA, the CDR3 is TGTGCCAGCAGTGAAACCGGGGTCTACGAGCAGTACTTC. It codes for CASSETGVYEQYF.

The chain carries TRBV19 and TRBJ1-1; unclear D gene. CDR1 is LNHDA, CDR2 SQIVND, per germline (reference sequence). Trimming cost V 6 bases and J 4 bases, with 9 bases left between them. There are 12 residues in the CDR3. The CDR3 region is CASSRQATEAFF. CDR3 nucleotides: TGTGCCAGTAGCAGACAAGCCACTGAAGCTTTCTTT.

This clone was observed a few times. The rearrangement links TRBV4-3 to TRBJ2-7; 7 bases match TRBD2. V trimming: 1 base; J trimming: 2 bases; junction bases outside the gene matches: 5. The CDR3 runs to 15 residues. Germline loops: CDR1 LGHNA, CDR2 YSLEER. The CDR3 coding sequence is TGCGCCAGCAGCCAAGCTCTAGCGGCAACCTACGAGCAGTACTTC. This codes for CASSQALAATYEQYF.

This clone has only a few counts. This rearrangement joins TRBV4-2 to TRBJ2-3; the D gene is possibly TRBD1 (5 bases). This CDR3 has 13 residues. V lost 4 bases to trimming and J lost 5 bases, with 10 bases between them. Germline V lookup: CDR1 LGHNA, CDR2 YNFKEQ. The chain's CDR3 is CASSLSQGDTQYF. DNA for the CDR3: TGTGCCAGCAGCCTCTCCCAGGGAGATACGCAGTATTTT.

This chain joins TRBV5-8 and TRBJ2-3, with TRBD2 matching over 13 bases. V trimming: 1 base; J trimming: 1 base; junction bases outside the gene matches: 6. Germline V CDR1 and CDR2: SGHTS, YDEGEE. The CDR3 runs to 18 residues. For the CDR3, the DNA is TGTGCCAGCAGCTTGACTAGCGGGGGGGCCGGCCGCACAGATACGCAGTATTTT. It specifies CASSLTSGGAGRTDTQYF.

This chain links TRBV6-6 with TRBJ2-1; 8 bases agree with TRBD2. CDR3 size: 14 residues. Unmatched junction bases numbered 8, after V lost 5 bases and J lost 8 bases. Germline V CDR1 and CDR2: MNHNY, SVGAGI (reference sequence). The CDR3 loop reads CASSHTRGGDEQFF. The CDR3, as DNA: TGTGCCAGCAGTCACACCCGGGGGGGCGATGAGCAGTTCTTC.

This clone was recorded a few times. The chain employs TRBV27 and TRBJ2-2; the D call may be TRBD1 or TRBD2 (6 bases each). With 2 bases removed from V and 2 bases from J, the gap between germline ends came to 12 bases. The V gene's germline CDR1 is MNHEY and CDR2 SMNVEV (reference sequence). The CDR3 length is 16 residues. CDR3 sequence: CASSLGGRGNTGELFF. Written as DNA, the CDR3 is TGTGCCAGCAGTTTAGGGGGGCGGGGAAACACCGGGGAGCTGTTTTTT.

V and J are TRBV6-1 and TRBJ2-3; a weak D match, TRBD2 (7 bases). Trimming took 6 bases from V and 2 from J, leaving 15 bases between them. The CDR3 covers 15 residues. Germline CDR1 is MNHNS and CDR2 is SASEGT. CDR3 loop: CASRRRGGATDTQYF. Here the CDR3 DNA reads TGTGCCAGCAGAAGAAGGGGGGGGGCCACAGATACGCAGTATTTT.

The rearrangement joins TRBV7-3 to TRBJ1-1; D is unclear. Germline lookup yields CDR1 SGHTA and CDR2 FQGTGA. V shed 1 base and J shed 3 bases, with 9 bases lying between them. The CDR3 spans 14 residues. Here the CDR3 DNA reads TGTGCCAGCAGCTTAAATATCGGGGACACTGAAGCTTTCTTT. Translating gives CASSLNIGDTEAFF.

This clone was recorded only once. This chain links TRBV29-1 with TRBJ2-3; the match to TRBD1 covers 7 bases. Trimming removed 7 bases from V and 5 bases from J; junction bases left unmatched: 9. The CDR3 runs 13 residues. The germline V gene has CDR1 SQVTM and CDR2 ANQGSEA. The CDR3 sequence: CSALEGAGDTQYF. The CDR3 DNA is TGCAGCGCCCTAGAGGGGGCCGGAGATACGCAGTATTTT.

This sequence joins TRBV6-6 and TRBJ2-1; D ambiguous. Between the trimmed V and J ends, which lost 2 bases and 5 bases, there was a span of 10 bases. The germline V gene has CDR1 MNHNY and CDR2 SVGAGI (reference sequence). CDR3 length: 14 residues. CDR3: CASSYDDHHNEQFF. The CDR3 DNA is TGTGCCAGCAGTTACGACGACCACCACAATGAGCAGTTCTTC.

A single count supports this clone. This chain links TRBV9 with TRBJ2-3; 7 bases are shared with TRBD2. Trimming at V came to 2 bases and at J to 4 bases, leaving 10 bases not matched to a gene. Germline CDR1 is SGDLS and CDR2 is YYNGEE. The length of the CDR3 is 16 residues. CDR3 sequence (DNA): TGTGCCAGCAGCGTCTGGGGCGGGGGTAGGGCAGATACGCAGTATTTT. This gives the protein CASSVWGGGRADTQYF. Full variable domain (outside the CDR3, taken from reference TRBV9 and TRBJ2-3): DSGVTQTPKHLITATGQRVTLRCSPRSGDLSVYWYQQSLDQGLQFLIQYYNGEERAKGNILERFSAQQFPDLHSELNLSSLELGDSALYFCASSVWGGGRADTQYFGPGTRLTVL.

This clone was observed a handful of times. The chain recombines TRBV5-1 with TRBJ2-7; TRBD1 aligns across 10 bases. V was pared by 0 bases and J by 7 bases, with 10 bases of the junction left unmatched. CDR3 length: 16 amino acids. Germline values: CDR1 SGHRS, CDR2 YFSETQ. The CDR3 reads CASSLGAGTGAGEQYF. In nucleotides, the CDR3 is TGCGCCAGCAGCTTGGGTGCCGGGACAGGGGCAGGTGAGCAGTACTTC.

This clone occurred once. The V gene is TRBV18, the J gene TRBJ1-5; D may be TRBD1 (5 bases). The germline CDR1 and CDR2 sequences are KGHSH and LQKENI. Between the trimmed V and J ends, which lost 2 bases and 5 bases, there was a span of 16 bases. CDR3 length: 16 residues. The chain's CDR3 is CASSPGAGSRDQPQHF. For the CDR3, the DNA is TGTGCCAGCTCACCAGGGGCAGGGAGTAGGGATCAGCCCCAGCATTTT.

The rearrangement uses TRBV5-8 and TRBJ2-1; the match to TRBD1 covers 7 bases. Unmatched junction bases numbered 3, after V lost 2 bases and J lost 7 bases. The V gene's germline CDR1 is SGHTS and CDR2 YDEGEE. The CDR3 sequence is 13 residues long. CDR3 loop: CASSLQGPNEQFF. CDR3 nucleotides: TGTGCCAGCAGCTTACAGGGGCCGAATGAGCAGTTCTTC.

V usage is TRBV6-1 and J usage is TRBJ2-5; D call uncertain. Trimming took off 1 base at V and 6 bases at J, with 15 bases between the two ends. The CDR3 is made up of 15 amino acids. CDR1 is MNHNS, CDR2 SASEGT, per germline. The CDR3 bases are TGTGCCAGCAGTGAAGGAGCAGCAGATAAGAAGACCCAGTACTTC. Translation gives CASSEGAADKKTQYF.

The chain links TRBV6-5 to TRBJ2-7; no reliable D call. Trimming removed 2 bases from V and 3 bases from J, with 8 bases in between. The CDR3 consists of 13 residues. The germline CDR1 and CDR2 sequences are MNHEY and SVGAGI. DNA for the CDR3: TGTGCCAGCAGTTACGGGTCGCGCTACGAGCAGTACTTC. The encoded protein is CASSYGSRYEQYF.

The chain uses TRBV29-1 and TRBJ2-5, with D possibly matching TRBD1 (5 bases). CDR1 and CDR2 from the germline V gene are SQVTM and ANQGSEA. The CDR3 loop spans 12 amino acids. CDR3 region: CRAGQGVETQYF. The CDR3 bases are TGCAGGGCAGGGCAGGGCGTAGAGACCCAGTACTTC.

This clone was picked up a small number of times. J is TRBJ1-2 and V is TRBV9, with TRBD1 matching over 7 bases. The V and J ends lost 0 bases and 6 bases, in that order; junction bases with no gene match: 2. Per the germline V gene, CDR1 is SGDLS and CDR2 is YYNGEE. The length of the CDR3 is 13 residues. The CDR3 sequence is CASSVGQGDGYTF. CDR3 DNA sequence: TGTGCCAGCAGCGTAGGACAGGGAGATGGCTACACCTTC. Looking up the rest from reference TRBV9 and TRBJ1-2 gives the full variable domain: DSGVTQTPKHLITATGQRVTLRCSPRSGDLSVYWYQQSLDQGLQFLIQYYNGEERAKGNILERFSAQQFPDLHSELNLSSLELGDSALYFCASSVGQGDGYTFGSGTRLTVV.

The count of this clone is one. This chain links TRBV29-1 with TRBJ2-5; D is perhaps TRBD2 (6 bases). CDR3 length equals 12 residues. Trimming removed 4 bases at V and 4 bases at J, with 10 bases between. Germline-derived CDR1 and CDR2 are SQVTM and ANQGSEA. Here the CDR3 DNA reads TGCAGCGTTGCGGGGGTGGGAGAGACCCAGTACTTC. Translating it yields CSVAGVGETQYF.